This T cell receptor (beta chain) was identified during a study of CD4+ T cells in melanoma (dated 2022 in TCRdb). Regarding the study in general: The study examined neoantigen-specific CD4+ T cells in human melanoma.

For this clone: Its antigen is unknown. No base quality information exists; no much larger clone differs at one position.

Results the study describes overall, beyond this receptor: Neoantigen-specific CD4+ T cells were reported to be correlated with the function of CD8+ T cells, macrophages and B cells. Neoantigen-specific CD4+ T cells in melanoma were reported to have a range of differentiation states.

The library was prepared using the immunoSEQ multiplex PCR assay. Held by TCRdb, this immuneACCESS table contains in-frame sequences only and omits some clones. Under half of the omission traces to an unresolved V gene where checked; the cause of the rest is unknown. This sample lists approximately 12,000 clones; approximately 65% were detected once. The ten largest clones capture more than 9% of the sample. The donors were melanoma patients. CDR1 and CDR2, looked up from the germline V gene, are SGDLS and YYNGEE. The CDR3 contains 14 residues, cysteine and phenylalanine counted. The retained sequence is limited to the CDR3, 42 bases, with the frame set at the first base. Deletion took 1 base off V and 1 base off J, with a span of 8 bases between the germline ends.

Input material: cells from a culture (not recorded whether cultured in vitro). The V and J genes are TRBV9 and TRBJ1-1, with a weak D call of TRBD1 (6 bases match). The receptor's source is a human donor with melanoma. For the CDR3, the sequence is CASSVQGRNTEAFF. The bases read TGTGCCAGCAGCGTACAGGGGAGGAACACTGAAGCTTTCTTT.